The T cell receptor beta chain described here comes from a study of CD8 T cells in ankylosing spondylitis (dated by TCRdb to about 2017). As for the study more broadly: To find TCR variants linked to disease, the study profiled T cell receptor beta repertoires in ankylosing spondylitis patients and healthy donors. The full study cohort was made up of approximately 27 ankylosing spondylitis patients and about a hundred healthy donors. Peripheral blood was sampled, and synovial fluid was also collected from ankylosing spondylitis patients. Overall study results and their limits: According to the report, matched synovial fluid samples from ankylosing spondylitis patients were significantly enriched for the disease-linked clones. Blood from ankylosing spondylitis patients appeared to be characterized by a TCR beta motif composed of eight highly homologous amino acid variants. Some TCR beta motif variants had previously been reported in synovial fluid and blood of reactive arthritis patients, which suggested common disease-initiation mechanisms. A CD8+ phenotype was shown by the disease-linked clones, which were found at relatively low frequencies in peripheral blood.

This clonotype was seen ten or more times. No cognate antigen has been identified for it. The input lacks base qualities; no much larger clone sits a single base away. Instrument used: Illumina HiSeq 2500. Quantitative 5'-RACE with molecular barcodes was the method used to prepare the TCR beta libraries. The study's processing was this. To identify disease-linked TCR variants, a new computational method was used, one built on a probabilistic model of VDJ rearrangement. Using fastp trimming at Q25 and MiXCR clonotype assembly, TCRdb reanalyzed the public sequencing data and kept in-frame beta chains. Identical CDR3 protein sequences are pooled into one entry, listed with their most common genes and DNA. These V and J calls derive from TCRdb rather than the authors' analysis. The sample has more than 6,500 distinct CDR3 sequences on record, under 8.5% of them singletons. The top ten hold about 23% of the sample.

For CDR1 and CDR2, the germline V gene lists SGDLS and YYNGEE. There are 14 amino acids in the CDR3, from cysteine to phenylalanine inclusive. The only DNA kept is the CDR3, 42 bases in frame from the first base. At the junction V is shortened by 4 bases and J by 3 bases; bases outside the gene matches: 5. This receptor was obtained from a male donor with ankylosing spondylitis or in good health (not recorded which). Material: blood, either unsorted or a sorted T cell fraction (not recorded which). The V and J genes are TRBV9 and TRBJ2-3; 7 of the junction bases match TRBD1. The DNA sequence is as follows: TGTGCCAGCAGCACGGACAGGATTACAGATACGCAGTATTTT. Its protein product is CASSTDRITDTQYF.